This TCR beta chain originates from a study of CD4 T cells in relation to SARS-CoV-2 and coronaviruses. Study-level information: Negative control cultures got HIV-1 Nef peptides or no peptide.

This clone was seen a single time. Its matching antigen is unknown. Whole-study findings and limits: Pre-pandemic and post-infection samples never came from the same donor.

The unexposed donors gave CD4+ T cells in about 2010-2019, prior to COVID-19. Isolation of CD4+ T cells took place after 10 days in culture. Unexposed-donor CD4+ T cells were probed with SARS-CoV-2 S/N and four cold-coronavirus spikes, cells permitting. Cultures received half-medium IL-2 refreshes on days 3 and 7. The germline V gene has CDR1 KGHSH and CDR2 LQKENI. This CDR3 comprises 12 residues. Trimming left V 5 bases short and J 0 bases short, with 5 bases between. Assay: immunoSEQ multiplex PCR; the TCRdb copy retains only in-frame clones and omits some. The sample records some 19,000 clones, more than 60% being singletons.

V is TRBV18 and J is TRBJ2-7; D not certain. The sample taken for sequencing was CD4+ T cells from PBMCs, cultured in vitro. This clonotype was obtained from a human donor in good health. CDR3 DNA: TGTGCCAGCTCATCCTCCTCCTACGAGCAGTACTTC. It codes for CASSSSSYEQYF.